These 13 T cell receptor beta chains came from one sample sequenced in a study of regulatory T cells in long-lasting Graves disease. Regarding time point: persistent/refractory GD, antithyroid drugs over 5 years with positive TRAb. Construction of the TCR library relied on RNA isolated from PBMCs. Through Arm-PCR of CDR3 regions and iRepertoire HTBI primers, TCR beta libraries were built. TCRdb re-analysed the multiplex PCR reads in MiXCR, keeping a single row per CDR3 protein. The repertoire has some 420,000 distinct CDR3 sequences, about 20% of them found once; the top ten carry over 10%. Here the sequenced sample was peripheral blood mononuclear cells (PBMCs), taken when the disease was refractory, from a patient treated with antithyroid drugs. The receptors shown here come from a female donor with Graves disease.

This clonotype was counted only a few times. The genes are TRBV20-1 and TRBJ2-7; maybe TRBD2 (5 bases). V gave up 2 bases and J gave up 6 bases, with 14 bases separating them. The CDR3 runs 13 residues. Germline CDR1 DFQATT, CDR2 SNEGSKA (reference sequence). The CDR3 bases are TGCAGTGCTAGAACATCCCAACGGGGCGAGCAGTACTTC. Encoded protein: CSARTSQRGEQYF.

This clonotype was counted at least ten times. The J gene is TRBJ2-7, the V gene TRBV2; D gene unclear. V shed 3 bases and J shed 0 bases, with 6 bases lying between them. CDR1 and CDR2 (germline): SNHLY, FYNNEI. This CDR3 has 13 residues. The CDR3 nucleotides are TGTGCCAGCAGTGACATGGACTCCTACGAGCAGTACTTC. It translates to CASSDMDSYEQYF.

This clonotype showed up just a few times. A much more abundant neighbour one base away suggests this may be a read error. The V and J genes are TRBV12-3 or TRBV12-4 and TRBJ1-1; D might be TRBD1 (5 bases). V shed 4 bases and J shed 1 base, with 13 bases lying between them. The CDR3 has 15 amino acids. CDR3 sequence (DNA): TGTGCCAGCAGTTGGCGGGTCGGGGGGAACACTGAAGCTTTCTTT. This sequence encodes CASSWRVGGNTEAFF.

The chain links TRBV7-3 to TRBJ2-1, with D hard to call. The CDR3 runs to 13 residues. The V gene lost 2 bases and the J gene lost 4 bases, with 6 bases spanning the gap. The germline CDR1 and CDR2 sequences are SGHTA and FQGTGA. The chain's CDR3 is CASSLRLYNEQFF. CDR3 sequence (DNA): TGTGCCAGCAGCTTACGGCTTTACAATGAGCAGTTCTTC.

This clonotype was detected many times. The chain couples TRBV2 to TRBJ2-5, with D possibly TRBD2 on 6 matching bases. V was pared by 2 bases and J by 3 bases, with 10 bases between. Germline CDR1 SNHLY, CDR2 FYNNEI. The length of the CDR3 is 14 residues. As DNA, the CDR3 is TGTGCCAGCAGTGAAAGCGCGGGGAAAGAGACCCAGTACTTC. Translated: CASSESAGKETQYF. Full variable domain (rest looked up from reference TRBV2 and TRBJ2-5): EPEVTQTPSHQVTQMGQEVILRCVPISNHLYFYWYRQILGQKVEFLVSFYNNEISEKSEIFDDQFSVERPDGSNFTLKIRSTKLEDSAMYFCASSESAGKETQYFGPGTRLLVL.

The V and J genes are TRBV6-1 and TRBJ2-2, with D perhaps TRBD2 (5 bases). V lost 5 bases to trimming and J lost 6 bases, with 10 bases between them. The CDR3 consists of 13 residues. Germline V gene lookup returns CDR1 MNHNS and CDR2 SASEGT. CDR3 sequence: CASSNTAAGELFF. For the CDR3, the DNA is TGTGCCAGCAGTAATACAGCGGCCGGGGAGCTGTTTTTT.

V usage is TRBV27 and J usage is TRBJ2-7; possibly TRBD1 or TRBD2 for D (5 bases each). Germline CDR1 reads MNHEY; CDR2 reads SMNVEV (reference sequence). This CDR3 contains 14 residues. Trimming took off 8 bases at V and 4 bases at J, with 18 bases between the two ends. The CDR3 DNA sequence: TGTGCCAGCCGTACTCTTGGGGGAGAATACGAGCAGTACTTC. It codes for CASRTLGGEYEQYF.

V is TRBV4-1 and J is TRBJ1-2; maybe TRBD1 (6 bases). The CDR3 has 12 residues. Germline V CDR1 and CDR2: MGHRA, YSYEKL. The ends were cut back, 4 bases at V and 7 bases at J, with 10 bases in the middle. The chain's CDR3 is CASSLGQSGYTF. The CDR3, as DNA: TGCGCCAGCAGCCTCGGACAGTCTGGCTACACCTTC.

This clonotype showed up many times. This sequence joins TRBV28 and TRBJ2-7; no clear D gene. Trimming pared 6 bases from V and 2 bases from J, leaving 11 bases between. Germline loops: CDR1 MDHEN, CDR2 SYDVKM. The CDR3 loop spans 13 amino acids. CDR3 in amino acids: CASSRRSAYEQYF. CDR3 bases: TGTGCCAGCAGCAGGCGGAGTGCCTACGAGCAGTACTTC.

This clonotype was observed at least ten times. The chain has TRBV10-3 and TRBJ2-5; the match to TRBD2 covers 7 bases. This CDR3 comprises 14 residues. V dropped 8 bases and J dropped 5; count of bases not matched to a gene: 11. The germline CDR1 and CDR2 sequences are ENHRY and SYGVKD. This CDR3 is CAIHRGRARETQYF. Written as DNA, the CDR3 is TGTGCCATCCATCGAGGGAGGGCGAGGGAGACCCAGTACTTC.

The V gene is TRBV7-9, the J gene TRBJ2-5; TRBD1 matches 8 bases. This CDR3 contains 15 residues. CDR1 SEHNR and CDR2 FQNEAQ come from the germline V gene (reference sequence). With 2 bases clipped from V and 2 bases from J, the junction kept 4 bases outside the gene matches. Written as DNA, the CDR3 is TGTGCCAGCAGCTTACCCCAGGGGGCTCAAGAGACCCAGTACTTC. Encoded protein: CASSLPQGAQETQYF.

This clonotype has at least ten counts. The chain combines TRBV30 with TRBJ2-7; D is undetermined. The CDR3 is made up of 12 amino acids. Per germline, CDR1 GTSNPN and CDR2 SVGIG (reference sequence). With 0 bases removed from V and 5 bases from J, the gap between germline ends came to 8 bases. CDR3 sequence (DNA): TGTGCCTGGAGTGTACAAAGAAACGAGCAGTACTTC. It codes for CAWSVQRNEQYF.

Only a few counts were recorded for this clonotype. CDR3 loop: CASSPSGTGYYGYTF. The CDR3 coding sequence is TGTGCCAGCAGTCCCTCCGGGACAGGGTACTATGGCTACACCTTC. The rearrangement links TRBV28 to TRBJ1-2; 9 positions match TRBD1. Germline loops: CDR1 MDHEN, CDR2 SYDVKM. Losses at the gene ends were 5 bases for V and 3 bases for J; bases not matched to a gene: 7. The CDR3 extends over 15 amino acids.